Below, 8 T cell receptor beta chains from the same sample are listed, as sequenced in a study of T cells of healthy individuals. Each CDR3 protein gets one entry after TCRdb re-called the 5' RACE reads with MiXCR. Here the sample spans about 63,000 distinct CDR3 sequences, about 17% being singletons. The origin of the receptors is a human donor in good health.

In its sample, this clonotype was seen a few times. This sequence joins TRBV2 and TRBJ2-1; 8 bases align to TRBD2. The CDR3 runs to 16 residues. Losses at the gene ends were 2 bases for V and 6 bases for J; bases not matched to a gene: 9. The germline V gene encodes CDR1 SNHLY and CDR2 FYNNEI. CDR3 DNA: TGTGCCAGCAGTGAATCCCAAGCGGGAGTACGCAATGAGCAGTTCTTC. Its protein is CASSESQAGVRNEQFF.

This clonotype was picked up many times. The chain links TRBV5-1 to TRBJ2-1; 7 positions agree with TRBD2. CDR1 and CDR2 (germline): SGHRS, YFSETQ. With V trimmed by 1 base and J by 4 bases, 5 bases remained unmatched. This CDR3 is 15 amino acids long. CDR3 DNA: TGCGCCAGCAGCTTGCAGCGGGATGGGTACAATGAGCAGTTCTTC. Its translation: CASSLQRDGYNEQFF.

This clonotype was seen many times. The chain links TRBV20-1 to TRBJ1-1; 10 bases are a match to TRBD1. Per the germline V gene, CDR1 is DFQATT and CDR2 is SNEGSKA (reference sequence). The CDR3 length is 16 residues. The V and J ends lost 1 base and 4 bases, in that order; junction bases with no gene match: 9. CDR3 nucleotide sequence: TGCAGTGCTAGAGGACAGGGGGCAGCCTCGTTCACTGAAGCTTTCTTT. Amino acid sequence: CSARGQGAASFTEAFF.

In this sample, this clonotype turned up many times. The chain links TRBV7-2 to TRBJ2-3; no clear D. V was trimmed by 1 base and J by 5 bases, leaving 7 bases between them. Germline V gene sequence: CDR1 SGHTA, CDR2 FQGNSA. This CDR3 comprises 13 residues. CDR3 sequence reads: CASSLGLGDTQYF. CDR3 bases: TGTGCCAGCAGCTTAGGGCTAGGAGATACGCAGTATTTT.

In this sample, this clonotype turned up many times. This chain joins TRBV25-1 and TRBJ2-7; no firm D call. The V end lost 4 bases, the J end lost 6 bases, and 7 bases lay between the germline ends. This CDR3 has 11 amino acids. Germline V lookup: CDR1 MGHDK, CDR2 SYGVNS. Here the CDR3 reads CASSGVVEQYF. The CDR3 nucleotides read TGTGCCAGCAGTGGGGTAGTCGAGCAGTACTTC.

The sample holds a few counts of this clonotype. The chain joins TRBV7-2 to TRBJ1-5, with D perhaps TRBD1 (5 bases). This CDR3 region has 15 residues. Trimming shortened V by 5 bases and J by 3 bases, and 14 bases separated the two germline ends. Germline V gene data show CDR1 as SGHTA and CDR2 as FQGNSA. The CDR3 bases are TGTGCCAGCAGCCAAATCGCAGGGAACAATCAGCCCCAGCATTTT. Protein: CASSQIAGNNQPQHF.

This clonotype was seen repeatedly, ten times or more. This chain links TRBV6-5 with TRBJ2-1, with 10 bases fitting TRBD1. With V trimmed by 7 bases and J by 0 bases, 15 bases remained unmatched. Germline V CDR1 and CDR2: MNHEY, SVGAGI. The CDR3 spans 19 residues. CDR3 loop: CASTDRGQGWSRSYNEQFF. CDR3 nucleotide sequence: TGTGCCAGCACCGACCGGGGACAGGGGTGGTCGCGCTCCTACAATGAGCAGTTCTTC.

This clonotype was seen ten or more times. V and J are TRBV11-1 and TRBJ2-7, with 7 positions matching TRBD2. CDR3 size: 15 residues. CDR1 SGHAT and CDR2 FQDESV come from the germline V gene (reference sequence). Trimming took 6 bases from V and 5 from J; bases not matched to a gene: 13. The CDR3 DNA follows: TGTGCCAGCAGTCGTTCCGTCCCCGCGGGGGACGAGCAGTACTTC. It encodes CASSRSVPAGDEQYF.